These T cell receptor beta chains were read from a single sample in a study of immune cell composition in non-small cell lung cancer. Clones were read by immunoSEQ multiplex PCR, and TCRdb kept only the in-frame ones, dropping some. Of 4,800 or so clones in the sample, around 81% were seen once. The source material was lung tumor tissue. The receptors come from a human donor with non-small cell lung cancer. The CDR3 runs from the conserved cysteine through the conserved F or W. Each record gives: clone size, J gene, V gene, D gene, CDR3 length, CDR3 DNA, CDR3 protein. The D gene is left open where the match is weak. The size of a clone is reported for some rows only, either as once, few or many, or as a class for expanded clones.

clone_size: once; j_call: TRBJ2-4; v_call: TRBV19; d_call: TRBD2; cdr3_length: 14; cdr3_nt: TGTGCCAGTAGTTCCCGGGACTACGCCCCCCCCCAGTACTTC; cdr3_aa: CASSSRDYAPPQYF
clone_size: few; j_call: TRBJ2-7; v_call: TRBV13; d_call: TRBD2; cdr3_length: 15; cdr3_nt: TGTGCCAGCAGCAAAGCGGGGGGGATGAGCTACGAGCAGTACTTC; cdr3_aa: CASSKAGGMSYEQYF
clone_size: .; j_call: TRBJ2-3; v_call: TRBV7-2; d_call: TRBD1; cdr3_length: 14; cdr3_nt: TGTGCCAGCAGCTACACAGGGGGCACAGATACGCAGTATTTT; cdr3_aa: CASSYTGGTDTQYF
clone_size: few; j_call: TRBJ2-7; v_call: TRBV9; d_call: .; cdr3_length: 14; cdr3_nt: TGTGCCAGCAGCGGCGACACCCATCCCTACGAGCAGTACTTC; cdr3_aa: CASSGDTHPYEQYF
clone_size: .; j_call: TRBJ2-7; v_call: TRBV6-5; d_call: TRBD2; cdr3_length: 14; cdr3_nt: TGTGCCAGCAGTTTAGCGGGGAGGCAAGACGAGCAGTACTTC; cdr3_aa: CASSLAGRQDEQYF
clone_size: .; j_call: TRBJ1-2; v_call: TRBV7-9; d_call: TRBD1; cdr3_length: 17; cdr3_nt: TGTGCCAGCAGCTCGAGCTTGACAGGGGGCTTTTTGGATGGCTACACCTTC; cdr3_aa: CASSSSLTGGFLDGYTF
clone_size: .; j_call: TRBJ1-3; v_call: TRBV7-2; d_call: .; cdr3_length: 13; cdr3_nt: TGTGCCAGCAGTTCGGGGTGGGGAAACACCATATATTTT; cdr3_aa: CASSSGWGNTIYF
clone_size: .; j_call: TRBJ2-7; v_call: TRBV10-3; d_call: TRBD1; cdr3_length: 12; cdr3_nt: TGTGCCATCAGAGGACAGGCCAACGAGCAGTACTTC; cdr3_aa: CAIRGQANEQYF
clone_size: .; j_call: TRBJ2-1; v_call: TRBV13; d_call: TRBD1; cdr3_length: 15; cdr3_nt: TGTGCCAGCAACAAAGGAGGCAGGGGGATCAATGAGCAGTTCTTC; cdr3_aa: CASNKGGRGINEQFF
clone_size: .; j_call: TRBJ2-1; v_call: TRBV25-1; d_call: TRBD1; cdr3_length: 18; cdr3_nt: TGTGCCAGCAGTGAATCCCCTAAAACCGGGACAGGGGGGGGTGAGCAGTTCTTC; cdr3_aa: CASSESPKTGTGGGEQFF
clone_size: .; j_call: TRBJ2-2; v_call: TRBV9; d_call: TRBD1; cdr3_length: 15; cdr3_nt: TGTGCCAGCAGCGTACAACAGGGGGTCGGCGGGGAGCTGTTTTTT; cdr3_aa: CASSVQQGVGGELFF
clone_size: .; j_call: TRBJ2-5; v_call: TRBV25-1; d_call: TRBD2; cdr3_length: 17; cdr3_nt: TGTGCCAGCACTCCGGGACTAGCGGGTTCTCGGGCGGAGACCCAGTACTTC; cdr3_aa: CASTPGLAGSRAETQYF
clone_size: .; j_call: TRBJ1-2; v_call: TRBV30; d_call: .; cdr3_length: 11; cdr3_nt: TGTGCCTGGAGCTTGACAGAAATTGACACCTTC; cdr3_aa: CAWSLTEIDTF
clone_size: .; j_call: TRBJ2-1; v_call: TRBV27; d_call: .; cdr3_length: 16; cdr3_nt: TGTGCCAGCAGTTTTAAGGGCAACAGGGTAGGGGATGAGCAGTTCTTC; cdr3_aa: CASSFKGNRVGDEQFF
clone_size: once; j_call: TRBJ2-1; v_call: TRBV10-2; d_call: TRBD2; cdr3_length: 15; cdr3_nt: TGCGCCAGCAGTACTGGACTAGCGAGACACAATGAGCAGTTCTTC; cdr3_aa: CASSTGLARHNEQFF
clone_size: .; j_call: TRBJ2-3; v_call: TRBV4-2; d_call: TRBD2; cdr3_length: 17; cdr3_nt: TGTGCCAGCAGCCGACAAACTAGCGGGGGGACCGGAGATACGCAGTATTTT; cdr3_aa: CASSRQTSGGTGDTQYF
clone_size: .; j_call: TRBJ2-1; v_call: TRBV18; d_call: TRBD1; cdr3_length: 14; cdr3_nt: TGTGCCAGCTCACGGGACAGGGGAGGCAATGAGCAGTTCTTC; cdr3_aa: CASSRDRGGNEQFF
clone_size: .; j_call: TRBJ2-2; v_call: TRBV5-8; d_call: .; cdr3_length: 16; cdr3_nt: TGTGCCAGCAGCCAAGAGTCACAGCCGAACACCGGGGAGCTGTTTTTT; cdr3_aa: CASSQESQPNTGELFF
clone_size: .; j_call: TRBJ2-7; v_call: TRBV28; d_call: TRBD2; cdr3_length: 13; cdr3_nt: TGTGCCAGTGCGGGAGGGCCCAGGTACGAGCAGTACTTC; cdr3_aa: CASAGGPRYEQYF
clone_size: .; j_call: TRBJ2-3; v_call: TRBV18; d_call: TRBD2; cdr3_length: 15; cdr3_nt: TGTGCCAGCTCACAACTAGCGGGGACCACAGATACGCAGTATTTT; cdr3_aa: CASSQLAGTTDTQYF
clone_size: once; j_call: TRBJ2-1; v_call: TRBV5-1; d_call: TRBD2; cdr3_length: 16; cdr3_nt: TGCGCCAGCAGCTTGGAGGCTAGCGGGAGCTACAATGAGCAGTTCTTC; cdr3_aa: CASSLEASGSYNEQFF
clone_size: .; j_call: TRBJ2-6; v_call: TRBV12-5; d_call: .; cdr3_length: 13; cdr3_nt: TGTGCTAGCCGGTACCCTGGGGCCAACGTCCTGACTTTC; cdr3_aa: CASRYPGANVLTF
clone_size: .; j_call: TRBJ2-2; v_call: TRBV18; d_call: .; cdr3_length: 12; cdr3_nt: TGTGCCAGCTCCAGGGAAACCGGGGAGCTGTTTTTT; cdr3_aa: CASSRETGELFF
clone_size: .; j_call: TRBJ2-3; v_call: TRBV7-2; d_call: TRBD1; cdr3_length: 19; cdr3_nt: TGTGCCAGCAGCTTAGGAAGCTCCGGGACAGGGTTATGGGCAGATACGCAGTATTTT; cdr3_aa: CASSLGSSGTGLWADTQYF
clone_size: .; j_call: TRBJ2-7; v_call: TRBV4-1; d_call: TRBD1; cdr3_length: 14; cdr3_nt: TGCGCCAGCAGCCTTACTTGGGACAGCTACGAGCAGTACTTC; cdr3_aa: CASSLTWDSYEQYF
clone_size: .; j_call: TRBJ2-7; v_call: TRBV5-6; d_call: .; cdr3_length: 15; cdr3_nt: TGTGCCAGCAGCTTGACGGGACTCTCTACTGACGAGCAGTACTTC; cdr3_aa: CASSLTGLSTDEQYF
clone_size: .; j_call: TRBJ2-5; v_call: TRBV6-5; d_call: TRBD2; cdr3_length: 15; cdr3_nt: TGTGCCAGCAGACGGACTAGCGGGGGAGGTGAGACCCAGTACTTC; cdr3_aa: CASRRTSGGGETQYF
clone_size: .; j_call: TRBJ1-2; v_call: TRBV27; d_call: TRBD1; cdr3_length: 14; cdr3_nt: TGTGCCAGCAGTTTACAGGGGGCGAACTATGGCTACACCTTC; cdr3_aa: CASSLQGANYGYTF
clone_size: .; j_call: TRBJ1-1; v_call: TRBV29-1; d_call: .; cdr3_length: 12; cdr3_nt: TGCAGCGTTCCACACCTGAACACTGAAGCTTTCTTT; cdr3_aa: CSVPHLNTEAFF
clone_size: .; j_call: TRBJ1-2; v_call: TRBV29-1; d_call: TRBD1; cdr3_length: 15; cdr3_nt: TGCAGCGTTGATGGTTCGGGACAGAATAACTATGGCTACACCTTC; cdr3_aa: CSVDGSGQNNYGYTF
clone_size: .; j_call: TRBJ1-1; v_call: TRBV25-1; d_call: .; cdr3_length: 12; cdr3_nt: TGTGCCAGCAGTGACCGACAGAATGAAGCTTTCTTT; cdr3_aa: CASSDRQNEAFF
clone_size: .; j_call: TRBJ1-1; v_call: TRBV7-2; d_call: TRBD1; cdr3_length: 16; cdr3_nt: TGTGCCAGCAGCTCCGGGGACAGGGGTTGGAACACTGAAGCTTTCTTT; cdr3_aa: CASSSGDRGWNTEAFF
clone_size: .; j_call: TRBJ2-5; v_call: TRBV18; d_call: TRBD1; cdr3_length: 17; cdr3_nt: TGTGCCAGCTCACCACTGACCTGGACAGGGGGCCAAGAGACCCAGTACTTC; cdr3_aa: CASSPLTWTGGQETQYF
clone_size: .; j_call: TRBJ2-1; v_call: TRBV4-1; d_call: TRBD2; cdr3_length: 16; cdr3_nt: TGCGCCAGCAGCCAGGAGGGGGGGATAGCGGGGAATGAGCAGTTCTTC; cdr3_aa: CASSQEGGIAGNEQFF
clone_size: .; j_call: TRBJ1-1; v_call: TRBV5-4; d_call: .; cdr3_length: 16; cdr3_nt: TGTGCCAGCAGATATAAACCTACGGGTCCGAACACTGAAGCTTTCTTT; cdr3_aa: CASRYKPTGPNTEAFF
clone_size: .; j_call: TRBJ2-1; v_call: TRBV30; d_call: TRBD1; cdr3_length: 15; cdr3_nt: TGTGCCTGGAGTTCGGGACAGTTCTCCCACAATGAGCAGTTCTTC; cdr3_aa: CAWSSGQFSHNEQFF
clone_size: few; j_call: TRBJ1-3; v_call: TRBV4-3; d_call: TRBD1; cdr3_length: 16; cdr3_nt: TGCGCCAGCAGCCAAAACCCCCAGGGGGCGGGAAACACCATATATTTT; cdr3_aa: CASSQNPQGAGNTIYF
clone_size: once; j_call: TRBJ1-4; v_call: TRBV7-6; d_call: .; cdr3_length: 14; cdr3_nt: TGTGCCAGCAGCTTATCTCAGGGTATAGGAAAACTGTTTTTT; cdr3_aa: CASSLSQGIGKLFF
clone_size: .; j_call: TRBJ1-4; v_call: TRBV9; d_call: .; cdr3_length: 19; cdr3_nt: TGTGCCAGCAGCACACTAGAGGGTAGAGTGACGGGAATTAATGAAAAACTGTTTTTT; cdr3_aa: CASSTLEGRVTGINEKLFF
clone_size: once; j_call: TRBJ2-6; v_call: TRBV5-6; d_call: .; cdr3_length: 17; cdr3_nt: TGTGCCAGCAGCTTGGGTCTCCGAGTCTCTGGGGCCAACGTCCTGACTTTC; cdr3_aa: CASSLGLRVSGANVLTF
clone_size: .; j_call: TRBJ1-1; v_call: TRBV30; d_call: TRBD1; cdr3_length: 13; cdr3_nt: TGTGCCTGGAGTCGCGGGACAGGGGCTGAAGCTTTCTTT; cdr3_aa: CAWSRGTGAEAFF
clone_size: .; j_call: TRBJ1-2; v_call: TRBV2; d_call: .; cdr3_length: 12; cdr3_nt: TGTGCCAGCAGGCAGGGGTACTATGGCTACACCTTC; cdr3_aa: CASRQGYYGYTF
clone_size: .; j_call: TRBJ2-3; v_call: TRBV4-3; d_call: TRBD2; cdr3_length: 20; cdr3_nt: TGCGCCAGCAGCCAAGAATCGGAGGCAGGGACTAGCGGGAGCGGAGATACGCAGTATTTT; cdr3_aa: CASSQESEAGTSGSGDTQYF
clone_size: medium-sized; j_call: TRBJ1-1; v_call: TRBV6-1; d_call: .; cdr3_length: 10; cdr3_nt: TGTGCCAGCAGTGCACAAGAAGCTTTCTTT; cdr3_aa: CASSAQEAFF
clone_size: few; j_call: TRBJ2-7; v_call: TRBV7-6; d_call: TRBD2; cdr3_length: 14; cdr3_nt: TGTGCCAGCAGCCCCCGGACTAGCGAGAGCGAGCAGTACTTC; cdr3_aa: CASSPRTSESEQYF
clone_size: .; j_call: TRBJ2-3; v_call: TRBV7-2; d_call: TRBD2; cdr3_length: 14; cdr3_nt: TGTGCCAGCAGTCCTAGCGGGAGGGCCAACACGCAGTATTTT; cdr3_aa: CASSPSGRANTQYF
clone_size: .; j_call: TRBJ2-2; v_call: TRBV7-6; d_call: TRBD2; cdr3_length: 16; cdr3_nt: TGTGCCAGCAGCTCCCCCTTAGCGGGAGGGGTCGGGGAGCTGTTTTTT; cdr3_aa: CASSSPLAGGVGELFF
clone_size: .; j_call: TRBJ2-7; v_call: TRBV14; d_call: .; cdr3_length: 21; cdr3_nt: TGTGCCAGCAGCCAAGCGACAAGGTATGACAACGCGCGGAGGCCGCCCTACGAGCAGTACTTC; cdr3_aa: CASSQATRYDNARRPPYEQYF